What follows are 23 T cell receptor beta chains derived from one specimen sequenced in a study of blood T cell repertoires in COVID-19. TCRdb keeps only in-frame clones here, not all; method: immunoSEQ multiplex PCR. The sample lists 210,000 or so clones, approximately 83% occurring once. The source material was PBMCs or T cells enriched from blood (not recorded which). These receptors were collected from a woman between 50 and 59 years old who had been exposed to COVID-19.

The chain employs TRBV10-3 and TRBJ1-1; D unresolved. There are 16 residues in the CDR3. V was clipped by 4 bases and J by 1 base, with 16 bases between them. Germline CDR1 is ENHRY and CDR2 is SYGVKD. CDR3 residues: CAISAVVGGANTEAFF. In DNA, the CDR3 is TGTGCCATCAGTGCGGTGGTCGGAGGCGCGAACACTGAAGCTTTCTTT.

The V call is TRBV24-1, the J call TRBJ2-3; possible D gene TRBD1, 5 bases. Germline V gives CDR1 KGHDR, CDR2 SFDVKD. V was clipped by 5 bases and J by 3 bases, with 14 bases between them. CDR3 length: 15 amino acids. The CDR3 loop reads CATSGSAGPTDTQYF. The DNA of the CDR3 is TGTGCCACCAGTGGAAGCGCAGGGCCTACAGATACGCAGTATTTT.

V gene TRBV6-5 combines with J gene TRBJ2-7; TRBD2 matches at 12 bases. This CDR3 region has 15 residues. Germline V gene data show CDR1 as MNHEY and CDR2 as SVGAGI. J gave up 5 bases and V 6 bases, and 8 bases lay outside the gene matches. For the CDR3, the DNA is TGTGCCAGCAGCCCCGGACTAGCGGGGAAAAACGAGCAGTACTTC. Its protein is CASSPGLAGKNEQYF.

This CDR3 reads CATSRERGYEQFF. Here the CDR3 DNA reads TGTGCCACCAGCAGAGAACGCGGGTATGAGCAGTTCTTC. This chain joins TRBV15 and TRBJ2-1; a weak D match, TRBD2 (5 bases). The germline gives CDR1 LNHNV, CDR2 YYDKDF (reference sequence). V was shortened by 0 bases and J by 8 bases, with 8 bases between the two germline ends. The CDR3 is 13 amino acids. The full variable domain, completed using reference TRBV15 and TRBJ2-1, is DAMVIQNPRYQVTQFGKPVTLSCSQTLNHNVMYWYQQKSSQAPKLLFHYYDKDFNNEADTPDNFQSRRPNTSFCFLDIRSPGLGDTAMYLCATSRERGYEQFFGPGTRLTVL.

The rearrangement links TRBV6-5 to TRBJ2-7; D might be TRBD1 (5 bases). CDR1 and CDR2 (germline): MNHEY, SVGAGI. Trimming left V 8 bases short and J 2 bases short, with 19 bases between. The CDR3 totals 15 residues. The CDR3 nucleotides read TGTGCCAGCCATGCAAACCCGACAGACACCTACGAGCAGTACTTC. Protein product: CASHANPTDTYEQYF.

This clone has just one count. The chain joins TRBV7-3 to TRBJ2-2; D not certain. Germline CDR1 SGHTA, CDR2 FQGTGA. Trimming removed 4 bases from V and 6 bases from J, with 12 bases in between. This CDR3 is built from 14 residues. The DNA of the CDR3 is TGTGCCAGCAGCTCCGCTAGAAACTCCGGGGAGCTGTTTTTT. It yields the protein CASSSARNSGELFF.

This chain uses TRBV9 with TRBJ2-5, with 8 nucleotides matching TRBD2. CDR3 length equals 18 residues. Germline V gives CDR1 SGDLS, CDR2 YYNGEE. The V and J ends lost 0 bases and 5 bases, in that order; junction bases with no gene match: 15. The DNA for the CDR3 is TGTGCCAGCAGCGTAGCCTCCCAGGGAGCGGGGGAGGAGGAGACCCAGTACTTC. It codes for CASSVASQGAGEEETQYF. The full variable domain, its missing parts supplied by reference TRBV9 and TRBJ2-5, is DSGVTQTPKHLITATGQRVTLRCSPRSGDLSVYWYQQSLDQGLQFLIQYYNGEERAKGNILERFSAQQFPDLHSELNLSSLELGDSALYFCASSVASQGAGEEETQYFGPGTRLLVL.

CDR3 sequence reads: CASSPDGIQPQHF. The CDR3 coding sequence is TGTGCCAGCAGTCCCGACGGGATCCAGCCCCAGCATTTT. The chain combines TRBV28 with TRBJ1-5; D unresolved. V lost 5 bases and J 7 bases, leaving 12 bases between the germline ends. Germline assignment: CDR1 MDHEN and CDR2 SYDVKM. CDR3 length: 13 residues.

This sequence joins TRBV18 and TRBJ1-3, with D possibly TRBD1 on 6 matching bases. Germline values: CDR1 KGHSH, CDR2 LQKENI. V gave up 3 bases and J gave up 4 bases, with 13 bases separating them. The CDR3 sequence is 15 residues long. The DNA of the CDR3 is TGTGCCAGCTCACCGTCGGGGGGCGCCGGAAACACCATATATTTT. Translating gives CASSPSGGAGNTIYF.

CDR3 bases: TGTGCCAGTAGCCACCGATTACAGGGAAGCAATCAGCCCCAGCATTTT. Translation gives CASSHRLQGSNQPQHF. The J gene is TRBJ1-5, the V gene TRBV19; D might be TRBD1 (6 bases). In germline, CDR1 is LNHDA, CDR2 SQIVND (reference sequence). This CDR3 is built from 16 residues. V was pared by 6 bases and J by 1 base, with 16 bases between.

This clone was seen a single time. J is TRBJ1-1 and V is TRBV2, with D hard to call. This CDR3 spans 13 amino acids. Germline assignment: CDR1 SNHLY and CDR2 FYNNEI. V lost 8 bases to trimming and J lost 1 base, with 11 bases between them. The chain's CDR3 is CASVDGRNTEAFF. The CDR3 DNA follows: TGTGCCAGCGTCGATGGGAGGAACACTGAAGCTTTCTTT.

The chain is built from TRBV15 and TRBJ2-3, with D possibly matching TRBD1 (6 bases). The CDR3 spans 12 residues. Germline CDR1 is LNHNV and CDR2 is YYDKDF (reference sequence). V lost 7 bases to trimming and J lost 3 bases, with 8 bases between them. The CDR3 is CATKGETDTQYF. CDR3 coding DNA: TGTGCCACCAAGGGGGAGACAGATACGCAGTATTTT. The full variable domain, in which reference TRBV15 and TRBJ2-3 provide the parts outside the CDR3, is DAMVIQNPRYQVTQFGKPVTLSCSQTLNHNVMYWYQQKSSQAPKLLFHYYDKDFNNEADTPDNFQSRRPNTSFCFLDIRSPGLGDTAMYLCATKGETDTQYFGPGTRLTVL.

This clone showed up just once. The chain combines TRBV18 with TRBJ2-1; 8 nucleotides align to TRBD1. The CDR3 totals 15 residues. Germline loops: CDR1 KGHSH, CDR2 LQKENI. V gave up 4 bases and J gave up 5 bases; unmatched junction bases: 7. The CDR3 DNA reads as TGTGCCAGCTCACTCAACCAGGGGGCAGACAATGAGCAGTTCTTC. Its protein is CASSLNQGADNEQFF.

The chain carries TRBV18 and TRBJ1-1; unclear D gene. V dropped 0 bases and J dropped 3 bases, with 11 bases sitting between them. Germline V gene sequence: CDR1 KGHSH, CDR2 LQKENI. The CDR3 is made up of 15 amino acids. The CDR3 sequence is CASSPPSGVHTEAFF. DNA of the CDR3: TGTGCCAGCTCACCACCGTCCGGGGTTCACACTGAAGCTTTCTTT. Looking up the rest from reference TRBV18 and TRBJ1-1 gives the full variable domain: NAGVMQNPRHLVRRRGQEARLRCSPMKGHSHVYWYRQLPEEGLKFMVYLQKENIIDESGMPKERFSAEFPKEGPSILRIQQVVRGDSAAYFCASSPPSGVHTEAFFGQGTRLTVV.

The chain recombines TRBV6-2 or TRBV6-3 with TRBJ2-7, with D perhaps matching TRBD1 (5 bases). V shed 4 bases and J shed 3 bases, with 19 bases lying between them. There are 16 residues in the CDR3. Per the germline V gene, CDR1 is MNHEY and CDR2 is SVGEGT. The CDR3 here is CASSSSSFGHYYEQYF. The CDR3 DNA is TGTGCCAGCAGTTCCTCCTCGTTCGGACACTACTACGAGCAGTACTTC.

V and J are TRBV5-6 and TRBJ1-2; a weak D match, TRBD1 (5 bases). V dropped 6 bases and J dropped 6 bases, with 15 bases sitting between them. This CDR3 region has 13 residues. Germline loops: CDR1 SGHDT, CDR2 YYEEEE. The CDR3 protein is CASTWPGTNGYTF. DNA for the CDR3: TGTGCCAGCACCTGGCCCGGGACTAATGGCTACACCTTC. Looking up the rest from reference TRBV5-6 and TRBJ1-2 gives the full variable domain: DAGVTQSPTHLIKTRGQQVTLRCSPKSGHDTVSWYQQALGQGPQFIFQYYEEEERQRGNFPDRFSGHQFPNYSSELNVNALLLGDSALYLCASTWPGTNGYTFGSGTRLTVV.

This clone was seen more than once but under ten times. This CDR3 is CASSQGEVNTEAFF. Here the CDR3 DNA reads TGTGCCAGCAGCCAAGGTGAGGTGAACACTGAAGCTTTCTTT. The chain employs TRBV3-1 (or the pseudogene TRBV3-2) and TRBJ1-1; D is uncertain. Germline CDR1 is LGHDT and CDR2 is YNNKEL (reference sequence). Trimming pared 1 base from V and 0 bases from J, leaving 6 bases between. The CDR3 totals 14 residues.

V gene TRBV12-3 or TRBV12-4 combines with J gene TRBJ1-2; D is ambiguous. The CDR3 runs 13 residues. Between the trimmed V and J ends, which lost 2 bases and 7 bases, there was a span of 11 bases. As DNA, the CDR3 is TGTGCCAGCAGTTTACCCTCAGAGCGTGGCTACACCTTC. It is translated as CASSLPSERGYTF.

For the CDR3, the DNA is TGTGCCAGCAGCTCGATCGCGGGGCCCCAGCATTTT. Its translation is CASSSIAGPQHF. The V gene is TRBV7-9, the J gene TRBJ1-5, with unresolved D. CDR1 is SEHNR and CDR2 is FQNEAQ in the germline V gene (reference sequence). The V end lost 4 bases, the J end lost 9 bases, and 10 bases lay between the germline ends. CDR3 length equals 12 residues.

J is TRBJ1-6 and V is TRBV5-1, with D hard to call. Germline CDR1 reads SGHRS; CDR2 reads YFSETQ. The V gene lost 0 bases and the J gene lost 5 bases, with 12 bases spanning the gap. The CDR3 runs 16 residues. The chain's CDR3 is CASSLDAGTDNSPLHF. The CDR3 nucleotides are TGCGCCAGCAGCTTGGACGCGGGAACGGATAATTCACCCCTCCACTTT.

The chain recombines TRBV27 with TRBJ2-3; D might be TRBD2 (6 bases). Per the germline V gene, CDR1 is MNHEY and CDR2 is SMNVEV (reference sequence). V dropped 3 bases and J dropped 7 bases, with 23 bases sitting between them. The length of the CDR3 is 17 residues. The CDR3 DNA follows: TGTGCCAGCAGTTTTGTTGGGGGAGGCCGCCACCGCTATACGCAGTATTTT. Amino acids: CASSFVGGGRHRYTQYF.

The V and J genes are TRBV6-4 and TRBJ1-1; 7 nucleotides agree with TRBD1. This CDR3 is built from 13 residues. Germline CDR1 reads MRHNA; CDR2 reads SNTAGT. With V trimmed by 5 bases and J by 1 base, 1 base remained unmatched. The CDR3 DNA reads TGTGCCAGCAGTCGGGACAGGAACACTGAAGCTTTCTTT. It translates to CASSRDRNTEAFF.

The CDR3 sequence: CASTDRDLTGDEGGNQPQHF. The CDR3 region has the DNA TGCGCCAGCACCGACAGGGATTTGACAGGCGACGAAGGGGGCAATCAGCCCCAGCATTTT. The chain carries TRBV10-1 and TRBJ1-5, with 7 bases aligning to TRBD1. Looked up from germline, CDR1 is WNHNN and CDR2 is SYGVQD (reference sequence). Trimming at V came to 7 bases and at J to 2 bases, leaving 23 bases not matched to a gene. CDR3 size: 20 residues.